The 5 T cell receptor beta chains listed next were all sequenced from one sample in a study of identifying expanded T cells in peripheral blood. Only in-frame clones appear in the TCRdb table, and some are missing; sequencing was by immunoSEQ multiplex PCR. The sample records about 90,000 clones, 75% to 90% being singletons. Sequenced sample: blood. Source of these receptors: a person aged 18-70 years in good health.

The CDR3 region is CAAGQGRYYGYTF. Here the CDR3 DNA reads TGTGCCGCTGGGCAGGGGAGGTACTATGGCTACACCTTC. The chain employs TRBV27 and TRBJ1-2; possibly TRBD1 for D (6 bases). The V gene lost 11 bases and the J gene lost 3 bases, with 16 bases spanning the gap. Germline V gene data show CDR1 as MNHEY and CDR2 as SMNVEV (reference sequence). The CDR3 runs to 13 residues.

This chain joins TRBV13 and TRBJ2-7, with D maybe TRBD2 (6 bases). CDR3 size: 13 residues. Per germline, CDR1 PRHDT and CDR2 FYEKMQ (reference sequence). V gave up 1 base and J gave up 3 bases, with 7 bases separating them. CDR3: CASSLDGGYEQYF. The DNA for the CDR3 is TGTGCCAGCAGCTTAGACGGGGGCTACGAGCAGTACTTC.

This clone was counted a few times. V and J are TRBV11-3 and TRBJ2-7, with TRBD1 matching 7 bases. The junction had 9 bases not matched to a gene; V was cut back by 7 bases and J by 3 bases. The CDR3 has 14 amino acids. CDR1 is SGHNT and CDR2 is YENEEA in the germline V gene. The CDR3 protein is CASKKATGVYEQYF. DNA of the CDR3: TGTGCCAGCAAAAAAGCCACAGGGGTCTACGAGCAGTACTTC.

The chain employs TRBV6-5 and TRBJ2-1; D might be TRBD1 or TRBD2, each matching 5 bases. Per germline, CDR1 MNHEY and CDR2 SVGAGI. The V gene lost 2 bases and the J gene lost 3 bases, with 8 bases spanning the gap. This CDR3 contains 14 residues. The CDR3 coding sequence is TGTGCCAGCAGTTACGCAGGGAGCTACAATGAGCAGTTCTTC. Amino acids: CASSYAGSYNEQFF.

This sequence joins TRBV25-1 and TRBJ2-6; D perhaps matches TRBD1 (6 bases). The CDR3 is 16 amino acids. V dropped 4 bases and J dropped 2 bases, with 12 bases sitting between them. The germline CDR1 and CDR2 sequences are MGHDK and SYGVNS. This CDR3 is CASSAGAWAGANVLTF. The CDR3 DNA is TGTGCCAGCAGTGCAGGGGCATGGGCTGGGGCCAACGTCCTGACTTTC.